A single sample gave rise to the 19 T cell receptor beta chains below, sequenced in a study of beta chain features in type 1 diabetes. Expressed TCRB transcripts were sequenced after all isolated RNA was converted to cDNA. Measured with immunoSEQ multiplex PCR; TCRdb has only the in-frame clones, and not every one. The sample lists nearly 250,000 clones; roughly 70% were seen once. The material sequenced was naive CD4+ T cells from blood. The receptors here all came from a young man in good health.

This clone was found a few times. Other DNA sequences in this specimen translate into the identical CDR3. The chain is built from TRBV29-1 and TRBJ2-1; no firm D call. The CDR3 length is 12 residues. V dropped 3 bases and J dropped 3 bases, with 6 bases sitting between them. Germline CDR1 and CDR2: SQVTM and ANQGSEA. Written as DNA, the CDR3 is TGCAGCGTTGACGCTGTCTACAATGAGCAGTTCTTC. Translating gives CSVDAVYNEQFF.

This clone was counted only a few times. The rearrangement joins TRBV11-2 to TRBJ2-3; 13 positions match TRBD2. CDR3 size: 15 residues. V shed 8 bases and J 2 bases; nucleotides not matched to a gene: 4. Germline V gene sequence: CDR1 SGHAT, CDR2 FQNNGV. CDR3 residues: CASSGLAGVTDTQYF. The CDR3 DNA reads as TGTGCCAGCTCCGGACTAGCGGGGGTCACAGATACGCAGTATTTT.

This clone was detected a few times. The chain carries TRBV14 and TRBJ1-5; tentative D call: TRBD1 (6 bases). V lost 0 bases, J lost 12 bases, and 9 bases lay in between. The CDR3 has 12 amino acids. The germline CDR1 and CDR2 sequences are SGHDN and FVKESK. The CDR3 region has the DNA TGTGCCAGCAGCCAAGATCAAGGGGGCCAGCATTTT. Amino acids: CASSQDQGGQHF.

This clone has only a few counts. For the CDR3, the DNA is TGCAGCGCCCGGACTAGCAATGACTACGAGCAGTACTTC. It is translated as CSARTSNDYEQYF. The V and J genes are TRBV29-1 and TRBJ2-7; 8 positions match TRBD2. Germline V lookup: CDR1 SQVTM, CDR2 ANQGSEA. The V and J ends lost 7 bases and 3 bases, in that order; junction bases with no gene match: 8. This CDR3 spans 13 amino acids.

The rearrangement joins TRBV20-1 to TRBJ1-4; D call uncertain. The CDR3 covers 11 residues. Trimming stripped 1 base from V and 8 bases from J, with 5 bases between. CDR1 DFQATT and CDR2 SNEGSKA come from the germline V gene (reference sequence). The CDR3: CSARVGEKLFF. DNA for the CDR3: TGCAGTGCTAGAGTGGGGGAAAAACTGTTTTTT.

A few counts support this clone. The rearrangement uses TRBV6-1 and TRBJ2-7; D ambiguous. V gave up 6 bases and J gave up 5 bases, with 14 bases separating them. The CDR3 contains 13 residues. The V gene's germline CDR1 is MNHNS and CDR2 SASEGT. The CDR3 DNA reads TGTGCCAGCAGGACCCCTAGTACTGACGAGCAGTACTTC. Translating it yields CASRTPSTDEQYF.

The chain carries TRBV9 and TRBJ1-1; tentative D call: TRBD1 (5 bases). The CDR3 is made up of 14 amino acids. The germline V gene encodes CDR1 SGDLS and CDR2 YYNGEE. V lost 0 bases and J 4 bases, leaving 10 bases between the germline ends. CDR3 residues: CASSVGGDLTEAFF. The CDR3 DNA reads TGTGCCAGCAGCGTAGGAGGGGACCTCACTGAAGCTTTCTTT.

The V gene is TRBV30, the J gene TRBJ2-7; D gene uncertain. Germline CDR1 is GTSNPN and CDR2 is SVGIG (reference sequence). This CDR3 spans 12 amino acids. V lost 3 bases, J lost 2 bases, and 8 bases lay in between. This chain's CDR3 is CAWSPQPYEQYF. In nucleotides, the CDR3 is TGTGCCTGGAGCCCACAACCCTACGAGCAGTACTTC.

This clone was seen only a few times. The chain joins TRBV14 to TRBJ2-1; no firm D call. Trimming shortened V by 1 base and J by 10 bases, and 8 bases separated the two germline ends. From germline, CDR1 is SGHDN and CDR2 FVKESK. The CDR3 is 12 amino acids. The CDR3 nucleotides read TGTGCCAGCAGCCAAGTGATAGGCGAGCAGTTCTTC. Its protein is CASSQVIGEQFF.

The gene calls are TRBV10-3 and TRBJ2-2; TRBD1 matches at 9 bases. After removal of 5 bases from V and 4 bases from J, the junction contained 11 bases not matched to a gene. This CDR3 spans 17 amino acids. CDR1 and CDR2 from the germline V gene are ENHRY and SYGVKD. In DNA, the CDR3 is TGTGCCATCAGTTACCGGACAGGGGATGATAGCACCGGGGAGCTGTTTTTT. Translating gives CAISYRTGDDSTGELFF.

This sequence joins TRBV7-2 and TRBJ2-7; TRBD1 might be the D (6 bases). The germline gives CDR1 SGHTA, CDR2 FQGNSA. The CDR3 runs 13 residues. V shed 3 bases and J shed 3 bases, with 9 bases lying between them. Here the CDR3 reads CASSLNRVYEQYF. CDR3 DNA sequence: TGTGCCAGCAGCTTGAACAGGGTCTACGAGCAGTACTTC.

This clone was detected once. The rearrangement links TRBV20-1 to TRBJ1-2; D is undetermined. Germline V gives CDR1 DFQATT, CDR2 SNEGSKA (reference sequence). With 0 bases removed from V and 14 bases from J, the gap between germline ends came to 13 bases. The CDR3 consists of 11 residues. CDR3 nucleotides: TGCAGTGCTAGAGATCCGCCAGAAGGAACCTTC. Its protein product is CSARDPPEGTF.

The V and J genes are TRBV27 and TRBJ2-1; 9 positions agree with TRBD2. Germline loops: CDR1 MNHEY, CDR2 SMNVEV (reference sequence). Trimming cost V 5 bases and J 0 bases; bases outside gene matches: 11. There are 18 residues in the CDR3. This CDR3 is CASSEIAGERSSYNEQFF. CDR3 in DNA: TGTGCCAGCAGTGAGATAGCGGGAGAAAGGAGCTCCTACAATGAGCAGTTCTTC.

This clone was counted between two and nine times. This chain uses TRBV11-2 with TRBJ2-3; 12 nucleotides agree with TRBD2. The trim removed 0 bases at V and 4 bases at J, leaving 5 bases unmatched. Per germline, CDR1 SGHAT and CDR2 FQNNGV. The CDR3 extends over 17 amino acids. CDR3 in amino acids: CASSLEASGRASDTQYF. DNA of the CDR3: TGTGCCAGCAGCTTAGAGGCTAGCGGGAGGGCCTCAGATACGCAGTATTTT.

The V and J genes are TRBV29-1 and TRBJ1-1; TRBD1 is a possible D gene (5 bases). The CDR3 totals 12 residues. Looked up from germline, CDR1 is SQVTM and CDR2 is ANQGSEA. Trimming took off 6 bases at V and 1 base at J, with 9 bases between the two ends. CDR3 DNA sequence: TGCAGCGTGTTCGGGACGAACACTGAAGCTTTCTTT. As protein: CSVFGTNTEAFF.

V is TRBV7-9 and J is TRBJ2-1; no reliable D call. Trimming pared 0 bases from V and 6 bases from J, leaving 6 bases between. The germline V gene encodes CDR1 SEHNR and CDR2 FQNEAQ (reference sequence). The CDR3 spans 13 residues. The CDR3 sequence: CASSLAPSNEQFF. In DNA, the CDR3 is TGTGCCAGCAGCTTAGCTCCCAGCAATGAGCAGTTCTTC.

This sequence joins TRBV5-6 and TRBJ2-1, with D unclear. Trimming cost V 5 bases and J 0 bases, with 6 bases left between them. Germline V gives CDR1 SGHDT, CDR2 YYEEEE. This CDR3 comprises 13 residues. The CDR3 nucleotides read TGTGCCAGCAGGGGCGGCTCCTACAATGAGCAGTTCTTC. Encoded protein: CASRGGSYNEQFF.

This sequence joins TRBV29-1 and TRBJ2-1; 12 bases align to TRBD2. This CDR3 comprises 18 residues. V lost 0 bases to trimming and J lost 0 bases; unmatched junction nucleotides: 6. Germline V lookup: CDR1 SQVTM, CDR2 ANQGSEA. CDR3 protein: CSVEDQLAGGDSYNEQFF. The CDR3 nucleotides read TGCAGCGTTGAAGATCAGCTAGCGGGAGGGGACTCCTACAATGAGCAGTTCTTC.

The V gene is TRBV25-1, the J gene TRBJ1-6, with TRBD1 as a possible D gene (6 bases). There are 15 residues in the CDR3. Germline V lookup: CDR1 MGHDK, CDR2 SYGVNS. V was pared by 4 bases and J by 5 bases, with 12 bases between. This chain's CDR3 is CASSALTGNNSPLHF. CDR3 nucleotide sequence: TGTGCCAGCAGTGCATTGACAGGAAATAATTCACCCCTCCACTTT.